A selection of T cell receptor beta chains follows, all from one sample in a study of blood T cell repertoires in COVID-19. Clones were sequenced by immunoSEQ multiplex PCR, and TCRdb holds only the in-frame ones, with some missing. The repertoire has 150,000 to 200,000 clones, 92% of them found once; the top ten carry more than 4.5%. Sequencing was done on a sample of peripheral blood. Every receptor here comes from a man younger than 45 with COVID-19, enrolled during active disease. The CDR3 runs from the conserved cysteine through the conserved F or W. Clone sizes are given selectively: once, few, many, or a class where the clone is expanded.

>TRBJ1-5|.|TRBV2
CASSGGTGNNQPQHF
>TRBJ2-3|.|TRBV28
CASTPGGSTDTQYF
>TRBJ1-5|.|TRBV30
CAWSLPGHSQPQHF
>TRBJ2-5|.|TRBV7-2
CASSLAGGLETQYF
>TRBJ2-3|few|TRBV4-2
CASSQEGGASTDTQYF
>TRBJ2-3|.|TRBV19
CASSTDSPHTQYF
>TRBJ1-5|.|TRBV15
CATSRDRGIYQPQHF
>TRBJ2-7|.|TRBV5-1
CASSLLASGGVLYEQYF
>TRBJ1-1|.|TRBV28
CASTPTDIRMNTEAFF
>TRBJ2-1|.|TRBV6-2/TRBV6-3
CASSYEGTSGNEQFF
>TRBJ1-2|.|TRBV6-2/TRBV6-3
CASSYPTSMTVSYGYTF
>TRBJ1-2|.|TRBV28
CASRYGQGQGNYGYTF
>TRBJ1-4|.|TRBV4-3
CASSQEVRGGEKLFF
>TRBJ2-7|once|TRBV28
CASSLSGTGRNEQYF
>TRBJ1-3|.|TRBV9
CASSVQGISGNTIYF
>TRBJ1-1|once|TRBV7-9
CASSSTGERTEAFF
>TRBJ1-4|.|TRBV7-2
CASSTRTTNEKLFF
>TRBJ1-6|.|TRBV29-1
CSVGDSSYNSPLHF
>TRBJ1-1|.|TRBV5-1
CASSLWPGSSGNTEAFF
>TRBJ2-1|.|TRBV9
CASSGQRGGARGLEQFF
>TRBJ1-5|few|TRBV4-3
CASSQHGQINQPQHF
>TRBJ2-7|.|TRBV30
CAWRRRGFGHEQYF
>TRBJ2-7|.|TRBV11-2
CASSLAGQGANEQYF
>TRBJ1-4|.|TRBV19
CASSIEGTAFATNEKLFF
>TRBJ1-1|.|TRBV7-9
CASSPGTGVKTEAFF
>TRBJ2-3|.|TRBV2
CASSGTSTDTQYF
>TRBJ1-1|.|TRBV2
CASRDGTLIMNTEAFF
>TRBJ1-4|.|TRBV28
CASSFGAVAEKLFF
>TRBJ2-1|.|TRBV15
CATSRERPGLAGAGYNEQFF
>TRBJ2-7|.|TRBV7-3
CASSLSGAGGRAEQYF
>TRBJ2-1|.|TRBV29-1
CSVGRTGTYNEQFF
>TRBJ2-7|once|TRBV24-1
CATSDFGTGPGEQYF
>TRBJ1-2|.|TRBV27
CASSVPGQSIYGYTF
>TRBJ2-1|few|TRBV7-3
CASSLTSGSGYEQFF
>TRBJ1-1|.|TRBV5-6
CASSFGTVNTEAFF
>TRBJ2-1|.|TRBV5-1
CASSPTGLAGENEQFF
>TRBJ2-3|.|TRBV28
CASSLAREDPSTDTQYF
>TRBJ1-5|.|TRBV27
CASSLRGSNQPQHF
>TRBJ2-1|.|TRBV18
CASSTISYRVPYNEQFF
>TRBJ1-6|.|TRBV27
CASSSKTNTGILRSLHF